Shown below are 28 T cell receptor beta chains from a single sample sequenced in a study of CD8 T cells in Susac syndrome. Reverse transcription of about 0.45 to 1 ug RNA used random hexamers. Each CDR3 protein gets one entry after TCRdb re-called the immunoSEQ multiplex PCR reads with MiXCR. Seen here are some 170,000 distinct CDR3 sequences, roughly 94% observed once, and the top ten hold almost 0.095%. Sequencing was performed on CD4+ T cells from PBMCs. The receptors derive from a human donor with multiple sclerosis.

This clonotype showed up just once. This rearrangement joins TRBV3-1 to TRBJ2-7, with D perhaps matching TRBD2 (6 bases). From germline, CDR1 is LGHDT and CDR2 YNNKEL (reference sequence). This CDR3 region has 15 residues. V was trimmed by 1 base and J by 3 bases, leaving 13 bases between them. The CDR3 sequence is CASSQAGTGLYEQYF. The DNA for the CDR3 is TGTGCCAGCAGCCAAGCCGGGACGGGACTCTACGAGCAGTACTTC.

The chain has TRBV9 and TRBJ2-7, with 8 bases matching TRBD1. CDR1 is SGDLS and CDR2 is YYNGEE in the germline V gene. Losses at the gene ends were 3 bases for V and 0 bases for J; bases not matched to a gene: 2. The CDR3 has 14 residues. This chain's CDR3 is CASSATGDSYEQYF. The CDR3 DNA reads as TGTGCCAGCAGCGCGACAGGGGACTCCTACGAGCAGTACTTC.

CDR3 in amino acids: CASSLGTGGSNQPQHF. CDR3 DNA sequence: TGTGCCAGCAGCTTAGGGACAGGGGGGAGCAATCAGCCCCAGCATTTT. The chain recombines TRBV13 with TRBJ1-5; 9 nucleotides match TRBD1. The CDR3 extends over 16 amino acids. V trimming: 0 bases; J trimming: 1 base; junction bases outside the gene matches: 1. The germline gives CDR1 PRHDT, CDR2 FYEKMQ (reference sequence).

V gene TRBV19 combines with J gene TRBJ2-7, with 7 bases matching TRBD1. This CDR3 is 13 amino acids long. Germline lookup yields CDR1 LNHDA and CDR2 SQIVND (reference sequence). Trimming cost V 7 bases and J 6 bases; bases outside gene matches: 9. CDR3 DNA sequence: TGTGCCAGTACTAAACCGGGACAGATCGAGCAGTACTTC. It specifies CASTKPGQIEQYF.

CDR3 loop: CASSPGTPETQYF. The CDR3 coding sequence is TGTGCCAGCAGTCCTGGGACTCCAGAGACCCAGTACTTC. The chain employs TRBV6-2 or TRBV6-3 and TRBJ2-5, with D possibly TRBD2 on 6 matching bases. The CDR3 is 13 amino acids. Trimming removed 5 bases from V and 4 bases from J, with 11 bases in between. Germline loops: CDR1 MNHEY, CDR2 SVGEGT.

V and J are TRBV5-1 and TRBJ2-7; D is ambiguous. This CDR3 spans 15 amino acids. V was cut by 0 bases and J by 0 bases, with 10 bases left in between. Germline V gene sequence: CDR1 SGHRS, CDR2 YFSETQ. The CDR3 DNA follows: TGCGCCAGCAGCTTGGCCGATGGCGGCTCCTACGAGCAGTACTTC. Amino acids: CASSLADGGSYEQYF.

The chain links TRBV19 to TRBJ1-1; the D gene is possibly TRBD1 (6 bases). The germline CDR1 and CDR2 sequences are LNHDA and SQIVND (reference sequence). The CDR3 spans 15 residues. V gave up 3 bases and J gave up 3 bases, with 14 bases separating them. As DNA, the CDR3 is TGTGCCAGTAGTATCGGACGTAGGGGGGACACTGAAGCTTTCTTT. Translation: CASSIGRRGDTEAFF.

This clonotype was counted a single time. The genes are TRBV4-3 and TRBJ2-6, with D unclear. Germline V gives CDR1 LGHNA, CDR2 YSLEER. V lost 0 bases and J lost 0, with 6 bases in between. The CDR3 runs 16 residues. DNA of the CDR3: TGCGCCAGCAGCCAAGACCATCGCTCTGGGGCCAACGTCCTGACTTTC. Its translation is CASSQDHRSGANVLTF.

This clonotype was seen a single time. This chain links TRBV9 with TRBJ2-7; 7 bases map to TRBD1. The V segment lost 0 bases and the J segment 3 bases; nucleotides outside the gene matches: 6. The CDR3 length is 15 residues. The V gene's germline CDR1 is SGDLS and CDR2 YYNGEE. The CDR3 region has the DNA TGTGCCAGCAGCGTAGATGGGACAGCATTCTACGAGCAGTACTTC. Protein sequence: CASSVDGTAFYEQYF.

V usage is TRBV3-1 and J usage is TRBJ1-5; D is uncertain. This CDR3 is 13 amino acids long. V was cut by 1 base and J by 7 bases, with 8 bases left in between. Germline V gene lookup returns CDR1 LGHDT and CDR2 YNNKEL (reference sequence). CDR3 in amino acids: CASSQGRRQPQHF. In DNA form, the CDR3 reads TGTGCCAGCAGCCAAGGCAGGAGGCAGCCCCAGCATTTT.

The CDR3: CASSRAGYEQYF. The CDR3 bases are TGCGCCAGCAGTCGGGCAGGCTACGAGCAGTACTTC. V and J are TRBV5-1 and TRBJ2-7; D is unclear. V was trimmed by 5 bases and J by 3 bases, leaving 9 bases between them. Germline V CDR1 and CDR2: SGHRS, YFSETQ. CDR3 size: 12 residues.

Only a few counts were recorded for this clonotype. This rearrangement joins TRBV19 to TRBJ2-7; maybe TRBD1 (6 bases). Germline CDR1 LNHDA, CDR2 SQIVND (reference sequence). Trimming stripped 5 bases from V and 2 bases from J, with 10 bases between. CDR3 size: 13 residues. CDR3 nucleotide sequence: TGTGCCAGTAGTTTGAAGGGGGCCTACGAGCAGTACTTC. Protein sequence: CASSLKGAYEQYF.

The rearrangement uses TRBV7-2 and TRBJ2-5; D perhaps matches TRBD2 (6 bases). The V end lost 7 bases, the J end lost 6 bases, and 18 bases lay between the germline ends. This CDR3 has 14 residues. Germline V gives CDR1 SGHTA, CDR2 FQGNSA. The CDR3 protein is CASNQRENLKTQYF. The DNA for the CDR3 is TGTGCCAGCAACCAACGGGAGAATTTGAAGACCCAGTACTTC.

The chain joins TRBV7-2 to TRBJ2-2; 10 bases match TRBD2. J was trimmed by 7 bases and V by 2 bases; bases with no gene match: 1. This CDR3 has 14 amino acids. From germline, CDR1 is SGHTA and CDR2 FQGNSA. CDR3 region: CASSLIAGGGELFF. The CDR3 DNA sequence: TGTGCCAGCAGCTTAATAGCGGGAGGCGGGGAGCTGTTTTTT.

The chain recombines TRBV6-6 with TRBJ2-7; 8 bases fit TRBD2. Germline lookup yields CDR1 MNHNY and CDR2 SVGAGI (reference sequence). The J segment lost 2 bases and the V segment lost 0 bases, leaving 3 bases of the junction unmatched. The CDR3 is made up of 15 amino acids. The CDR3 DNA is TGTGCCAGCAGTTACTCCAGCGGGAGTACCTACGAGCAGTACTTC. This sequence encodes CASSYSSGSTYEQYF.

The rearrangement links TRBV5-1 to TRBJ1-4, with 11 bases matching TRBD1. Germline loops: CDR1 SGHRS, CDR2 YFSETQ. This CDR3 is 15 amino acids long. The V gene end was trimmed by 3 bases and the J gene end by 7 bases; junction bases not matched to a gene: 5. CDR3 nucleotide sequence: TGCGCCAGCAGCTCGGACGGGACAGGGGGTGAAAAACTGTTTTTT. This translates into CASSSDGTGGEKLFF.

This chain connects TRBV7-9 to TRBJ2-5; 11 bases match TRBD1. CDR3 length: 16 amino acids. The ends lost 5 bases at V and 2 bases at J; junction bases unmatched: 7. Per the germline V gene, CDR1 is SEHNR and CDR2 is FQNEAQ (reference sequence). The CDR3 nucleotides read TGTGCCAGCAGCGCCGGACAGGGGGCGCTTCAAGAGACCCAGTACTTC. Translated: CASSAGQGALQETQYF.

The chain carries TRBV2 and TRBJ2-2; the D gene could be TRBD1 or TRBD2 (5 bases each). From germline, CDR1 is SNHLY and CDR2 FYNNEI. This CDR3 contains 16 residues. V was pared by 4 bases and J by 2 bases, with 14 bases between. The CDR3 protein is CASSVQGGSNTGELFF. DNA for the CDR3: TGTGCCAGCAGTGTTCAGGGTGGGAGTAACACCGGGGAGCTGTTTTTT.

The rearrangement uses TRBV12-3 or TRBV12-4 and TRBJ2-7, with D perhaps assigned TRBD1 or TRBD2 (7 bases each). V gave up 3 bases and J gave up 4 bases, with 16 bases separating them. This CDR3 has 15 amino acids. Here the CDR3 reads CASSFGGTASYEQYF. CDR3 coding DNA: TGTGCCAGCAGTTTCGGGGGGACAGCCAGTTACGAGCAGTACTTC.

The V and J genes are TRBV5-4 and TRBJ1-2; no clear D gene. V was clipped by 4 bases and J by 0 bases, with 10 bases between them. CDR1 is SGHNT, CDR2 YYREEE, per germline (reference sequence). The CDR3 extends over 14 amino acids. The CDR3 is CASSGFSTNYGYTF. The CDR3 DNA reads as TGTGCCAGCAGCGGATTTTCTACTAACTATGGCTACACCTTC.

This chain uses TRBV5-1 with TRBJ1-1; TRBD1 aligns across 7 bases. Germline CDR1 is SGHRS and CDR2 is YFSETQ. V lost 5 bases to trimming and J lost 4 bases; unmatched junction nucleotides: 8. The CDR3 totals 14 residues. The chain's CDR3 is CASSFQGVSTEAFF. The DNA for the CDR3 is TGCGCCAGCAGTTTTCAGGGGGTTAGCACTGAAGCTTTCTTT. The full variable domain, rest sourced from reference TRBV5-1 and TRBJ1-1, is KAGVTQTPRYLIKTRGQQVTLSCSPISGHRSVSWYQQTPGQGLQFLFEYFSETQRNKGNFPGRFSGRQFSNSRSEMNVSTLELGDSALYLCASSFQGVSTEAFFGQGTRLTVV.

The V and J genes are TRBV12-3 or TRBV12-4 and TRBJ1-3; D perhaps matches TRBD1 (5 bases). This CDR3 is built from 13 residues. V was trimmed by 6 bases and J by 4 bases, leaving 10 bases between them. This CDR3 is CASSTGIGNTIYF. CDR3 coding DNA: TGTGCCAGCAGCACAGGAATAGGAAACACCATATATTTT.

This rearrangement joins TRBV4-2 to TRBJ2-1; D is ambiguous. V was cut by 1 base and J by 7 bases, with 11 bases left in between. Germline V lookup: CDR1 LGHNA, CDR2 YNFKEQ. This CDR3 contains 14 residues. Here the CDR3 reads CASSQGTWRNEQFF. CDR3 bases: TGTGCCAGCAGCCAAGGGACCTGGCGTAATGAGCAGTTCTTC.

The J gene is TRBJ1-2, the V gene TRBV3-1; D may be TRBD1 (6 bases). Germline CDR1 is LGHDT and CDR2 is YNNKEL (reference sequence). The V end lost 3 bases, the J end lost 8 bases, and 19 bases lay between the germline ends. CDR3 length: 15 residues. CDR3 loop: CASSHRDTSTGGYTF. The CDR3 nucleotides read TGTGCCAGCAGCCACCGGGACACCAGTACAGGGGGCTACACCTTC.

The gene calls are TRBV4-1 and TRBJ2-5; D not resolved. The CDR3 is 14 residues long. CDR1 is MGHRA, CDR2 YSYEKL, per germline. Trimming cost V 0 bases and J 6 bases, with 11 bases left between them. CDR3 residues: CASSQEGSVKTQYF. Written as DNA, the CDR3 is TGCGCCAGCAGCCAAGAAGGATCTGTGAAGACCCAGTACTTC.

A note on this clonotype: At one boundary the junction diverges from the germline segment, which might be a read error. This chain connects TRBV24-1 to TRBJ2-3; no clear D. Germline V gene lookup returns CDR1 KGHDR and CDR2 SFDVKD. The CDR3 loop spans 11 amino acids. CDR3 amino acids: CATSDRSLVDF. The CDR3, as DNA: TGTGCCACCAGTGATCGTAGCCTAGTGGATTTT.

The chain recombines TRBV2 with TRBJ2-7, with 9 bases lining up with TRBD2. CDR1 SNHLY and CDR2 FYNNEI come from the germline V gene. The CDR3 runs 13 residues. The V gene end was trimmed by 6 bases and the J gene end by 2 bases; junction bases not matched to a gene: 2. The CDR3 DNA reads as TGTGCCAGCAGGGGACTAGCAGCCTACGAGCAGTACTTC. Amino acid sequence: CASRGLAAYEQYF. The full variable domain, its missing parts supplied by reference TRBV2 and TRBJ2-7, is EPEVTQTPSHQVTQMGQEVILRCVPISNHLYFYWYRQILGQKVEFLVSFYNNEISEKSEIFDDQFSVERPDGSNFTLKIRSTKLEDSAMYFCASRGLAAYEQYFGPGTRLTVT.

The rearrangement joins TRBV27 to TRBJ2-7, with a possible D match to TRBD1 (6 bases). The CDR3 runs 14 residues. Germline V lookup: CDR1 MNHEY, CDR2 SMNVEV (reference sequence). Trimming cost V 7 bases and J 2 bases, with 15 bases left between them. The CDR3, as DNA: TGTGCCAGCATGAGGACAGCGACGACCTACGAGCAGTACTTC. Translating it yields CASMRTATTYEQYF.